A single sample is the source of the 6 T cell receptor beta chains below, sequenced in a study of beta chain features in type 1 diabetes. Expressed TCRB transcripts were sequenced, since all the RNA that had been isolated was reverse transcribed. The protocol was immunoSEQ multiplex PCR, while the TCRdb copy is restricted to in-frame clones and leaves out a portion. In the table there are about 350,000 clones, around 20% of which are singletons. Sequencing was performed on naive CD4+ T cells from blood. The receptors derive from a woman under 30 in good health.

A few counts support this clone. This chain links TRBV11-3 with TRBJ2-1; the match to TRBD2 covers 10 bases. The V segment lost 1 base and the J segment 9 bases; nucleotides outside the gene matches: 12. This CDR3 spans 17 amino acids. From germline, CDR1 is SGHNT and CDR2 YENEEA. The CDR3 sequence: CASSLGSGLAGASEQFF. The CDR3 DNA is TGTGCCAGCAGCTTAGGGAGTGGTCTAGCGGGAGCAAGTGAGCAGTTCTTC.

The rearrangement uses TRBV29-1 and TRBJ2-7, with D possibly matching TRBD1 (6 bases). The germline CDR1 and CDR2 sequences are SQVTM and ANQGSEA. Between the trimmed V and J ends, which lost 8 bases and 3 bases, there was a span of 14 bases. The CDR3 is made up of 12 amino acids. As DNA, the CDR3 is TGCAGCTACCGGGACACCGGCTACGAGCAGTACTTC. Translation gives CSYRDTGYEQYF.

This clone was detected a few times. The chain couples TRBV27 to TRBJ1-1, with 8 positions matching TRBD1. Germline CDR1 and CDR2: MNHEY and SMNVEV (reference sequence). The CDR3 runs to 13 residues. V shed 6 bases and J 7 bases; nucleotides not matched to a gene: 7. CDR3 sequence: CASSRQGHYEAFF. CDR3 DNA: TGTGCCAGCAGCAGACAGGGGCATTATGAAGCTTTCTTT.

This clone was seen only a few times. This chain uses TRBV15 with TRBJ2-7; TRBD2 is a possible D gene (6 bases). The CDR3 consists of 17 residues. Trimming shortened V by 1 base and J by 3 bases, and 19 bases separated the two germline ends. Germline values: CDR1 LNHNV, CDR2 YYDKDF (reference sequence). As DNA, the CDR3 is TGTGCCACCAGCAGAGTCCGTTCGTCGGGAGAAGACTACGAGCAGTACTTC. Encoded protein: CATSRVRSSGEDYEQYF.

This clone was found a few times. The CDR3 DNA is TGCGCCAGCAGCCAAGGACCTACAGGGGCTCTCTCACCCCTCCACTTT. Protein: CASSQGPTGALSPLHF. The chain employs TRBV4-1 and TRBJ1-6; 7 nucleotides agree with TRBD1. Germline V lookup: CDR1 MGHRA, CDR2 YSYEKL. The CDR3 runs to 16 residues. Losses at the gene ends were 1 base for V and 10 bases for J; bases not matched to a gene: 10.

A few counts support this clone. The V call is TRBV18, the J call TRBJ1-2; no reliable D call. V lost 6 bases and J 3 bases, leaving 11 bases between the germline ends. This CDR3 is 13 amino acids long. Per the germline V gene, CDR1 is KGHSH and CDR2 is LQKENI. The CDR3 is CASSLGRDYGYTF. Written as DNA, the CDR3 is TGTGCCAGCTCTCTAGGGAGGGACTATGGCTACACCTTC.